These 5 T cell receptor beta chains originate from one sample sequenced in a study of human CD8 memory T cell subsets. UMI-labeled 5' RACE was used to make TCR beta libraries. One entry per CDR3 protein, without DNA, is what TCRdb gives after re-calling the 5' RACE reads. The sample includes some 9,600 distinct CDR3 sequences. Sequencing was carried out using CD8+ stem-like memory T cells (TSCM and TCM) sorted from PBMCs. Subset reported: stem-like memory CD8 T cells (TSTEM), CCR7+ PD-1- TIGIT-. Receptors were obtained from a human donor in good health.

The chain combines TRBV29-1 with TRBJ1-2; as DNA is missing, the TRBD1 call by TCRdb cannot be tested. CDR1 is SQVTM, CDR2 ANQGSEA, per germline. CDR3 size: 12 residues. CDR3 region: CSVPGGNYGYTF.

This chain links TRBV28 with TRBJ2-7; the D call of TRBD1 rests on TCRdb alone, since no DNA is present to check it. From germline, CDR1 is MDHEN and CDR2 SYDVKM. This CDR3 spans 17 amino acids. CDR3 region: CASSLPLDLLGLGEQYF. Combining the CDR3 with reference TRBV28 and TRBJ2-7 gives the whole variable domain DVKVTQSSRYLVKRTGEKVFLECVQDMDHENMFWYRQDPGLGLRLIYFSYDVKMKEKGDIPEGYSVSREKKERFSLILESASTNQTSMYLCASSLPLDLLGLGEQYFGPGTRLTVT.

The V and J genes are TRBV28 and TRBJ1-2; TCRdb's assignment of TRBD1 cannot be checked, as there is no DNA. The V gene's germline CDR1 is MDHEN and CDR2 SYDVKM. CDR3 size: 14 residues. The CDR3 protein is CASSPEGAFYGYTF.

The genes are TRBV7-6 and TRBJ2-1; TCRdb's D call of TRBD2 is untestable without DNA. Germline V lookup: CDR1 SGHVS, CDR2 FNYEAQ. The CDR3 sequence is 14 residues long. The CDR3 sequence: CASSPERLAGEQFF. Variable domain in full (rest from reference TRBV7-6 and TRBJ2-1): GAGVSQSPRYKVTKRGQDVALRCDPISGHVSLYWYRQALGQGPEFLTYFNYEAQQDKSGLPNDRFSAERPEGSISTLTIQRTEQRDSAMYRCASSPERLAGEQFFGPGTRLTVL.

Measured by frequency, this clonotype is medium-sized (0.01 to 0.1%). The chain employs TRBV25-1 and TRBJ2-5; TCRdb returns TRBD2, unconfirmable since there is no DNA. This CDR3 has 13 amino acids. The germline V gene has CDR1 MGHDK and CDR2 SYGVNS. The chain's CDR3 is CASSELAKETQYF. Full variable domain (rest looked up from reference TRBV25-1 and TRBJ2-5): EADIYQTPRYLVIGTGKKITLECSQTMGHDKMYWYQQDPGMELHLIHYSYGVNSTEKGDLSSESTVSRIRTEHFPLTLESARPSHTSQYLCASSELAKETQYFGPGTRLLVL.